The 31 T cell receptor beta chains listed next were all sequenced from one sample in a study of OX40 agonist ivuxolimab in advanced cancers. Libraries came from the immunoSEQ multiplex PCR assay. Not all clones reach the TCRdb copy of this immuneACCESS table, which keeps in-frame sequences only. Checked studies attribute under half of the gap to unresolved V genes and leave the rest unexplained. In all, the sample holds roughly 86,000 clones, and 80% to 90% of those were seen once. The ten largest clones add up to 1.9% of the sample. The specimen was CD4+ or CD8+ T cells sorted from blood, collected in a trial of the OX40 agonist ivuxolimab. The receptor source for this set is an adult with an advanced solid tumor such as melanoma, head and neck, liver or kidney cancer.

The V call is TRBV28, the J call TRBJ1-5; D perhaps matches TRBD1 (5 bases). The length of the CDR3 is 14 residues. Germline V CDR1 and CDR2: MDHEN, SYDVKM. V lost 5 bases to trimming and J lost 3 bases, with 11 bases between them. CDR3 amino acids: CASSLLGVNQPQHF. The CDR3, as DNA: TGTGCCAGCAGTCTACTAGGGGTCAATCAGCCCCAGCATTTT.

The CDR3 protein is CASSRLAGGLETQYF. For the CDR3, the DNA is TGCGCCAGCAGCAGGCTAGCGGGGGGTTTGGAGACCCAGTACTTC. This chain links TRBV5-1 with TRBJ2-5; 11 bases are a match to TRBD2. The CDR3 loop spans 15 amino acids. CDR1 is SGHRS, CDR2 YFSETQ, per germline. V trimming: 4 bases; J trimming: 5 bases; junction bases outside the gene matches: 7.

The chain joins TRBV28 to TRBJ1-2, with unresolved D. The CDR3 is 11 amino acids. The V and J ends lost 6 bases and 6 bases respectively, with 8 bases between them. Germline assignment: CDR1 MDHEN and CDR2 SYDVKM. The CDR3 sequence: CASRSTDGYTF. The CDR3 bases are TGTGCCAGCAGGTCTACAGATGGCTACACCTTC.

This chain joins TRBV7-6 and TRBJ2-2, with 12 bases identical to TRBD2. The CDR3 has 16 residues. Germline CDR1 SGHVS, CDR2 FNYEAQ. V was clipped by 5 bases and J by 0 bases; unmatched bases: 1. CDR3 DNA sequence: TGTGCCAGCAGCCCTAGCGGGGGGGCGAACACCGGGGAGCTGTTTTTT. Its protein product is CASSPSGGANTGELFF.

This clone was detected once. The chain combines TRBV6-1 with TRBJ1-5; D gene uncertain. With 9 bases removed from V and 0 bases from J, the gap between germline ends came to 12 bases. The CDR3 consists of 14 residues. CDR1 and CDR2 from the germline V gene are MNHNS and SASEGT. CDR3 residues: CASMDRHSNQPQHF. CDR3 DNA: TGTGCCAGTATGGACCGACATAGCAATCAGCCCCAGCATTTT.

V is TRBV7-2 and J is TRBJ2-1, with 8 bases matching TRBD2. Trimming took 6 bases from V and 15 from J; bases not matched to a gene: 16. The germline V gene has CDR1 SGHTA and CDR2 FQGNSA. This CDR3 is built from 14 residues. CDR3 protein: CASSSRGRGVFRFF. CDR3 nucleotide sequence: TGTGCCAGCAGTTCGCGCGGGCGGGGGGTGTTTCGGTTCTTC.

The chain recombines TRBV4-2 with TRBJ2-7; 9 bases are a match to TRBD1. Germline CDR1 is LGHNA and CDR2 is YNFKEQ. This CDR3 is 13 amino acids long. J lost 4 bases, V lost 5 bases, and 3 bases had no gene match. CDR3 sequence reads: CASSLQGAYEQYF. Here the CDR3 DNA reads TGTGCCAGCAGCTTACAGGGGGCGTACGAGCAGTACTTC.

This rearrangement joins TRBV9 to TRBJ1-2, with TRBD1 identical over 8 bases. The CDR3 contains 15 residues. CDR1 is SGDLS, CDR2 YYNGEE, per germline. The J segment lost 7 bases and the V segment lost 4 bases, leaving 12 bases of the junction unmatched. The CDR3 loop reads CASSLTPDRVSGYTF. CDR3 nucleotide sequence: TGTGCCAGCAGCTTAACCCCGGACAGGGTCTCTGGCTACACCTTC.

This clone has more than one count but fewer than ten. The gene calls are TRBV4-3 and TRBJ1-2; unclear D gene. CDR1 and CDR2 from the germline V gene are LGHNA and YSLEER. V was shortened by 0 bases and J by 3 bases, with 11 bases between the two germline ends. CDR3 size: 15 residues. The CDR3 loop is CASSQDWREDYGYTF. As DNA, the CDR3 is TGCGCCAGCAGCCAAGATTGGAGGGAGGACTATGGCTACACCTTC.

This chain joins TRBV28 and TRBJ1-1; D perhaps matches TRBD1 (6 bases). Germline lookup yields CDR1 MDHEN and CDR2 SYDVKM. The V end was cut by 2 bases, the J end by 1 base, with 8 bases between. CDR3 length: 14 amino acids. CDR3 nucleotides: TGTGCCAGCAGTTTAGCAGGGGAGAACACTGAAGCTTTCTTT. Protein: CASSLAGENTEAFF.

This chain connects TRBV7-2 to TRBJ2-2; tentative D call: TRBD2 (6 bases). CDR3 size: 15 residues. The germline gives CDR1 SGHTA, CDR2 FQGNSA. Trimming removed 1 base from V and 5 bases from J, with 11 bases in between. This CDR3 is CASSLGSGTTGELFF. The CDR3 DNA reads TGTGCCAGCAGCTTAGGATCAGGGACTACCGGGGAGCTGTTTTTT.

The genes are TRBV6-5 and TRBJ1-1; D is uncertain. Germline-derived CDR1 and CDR2 are MNHEY and SVGAGI. CDR3 length: 14 amino acids. Trimming took 7 bases from V and 3 from J, leaving 15 bases between them. The CDR3, as DNA: TGTGCCAGCAAAACATTGGGCACGGACACTGAAGCTTTCTTT. It is translated as CASKTLGTDTEAFF.

The chain joins TRBV7-9 to TRBJ1-6; D uncertain. The CDR3 has 14 residues. The germline gives CDR1 SEHNR, CDR2 FQNEAQ (reference sequence). The V gene lost 7 bases and the J gene lost 7 bases, with 14 bases spanning the gap. CDR3 protein: CASTHGRENSPLHF. CDR3 coding DNA: TGTGCCAGCACCCATGGGCGGGAGAATTCACCCCTCCACTTT. Supplemented by reference TRBV7-9 and TRBJ1-6, the full variable domain reads DTGVSQNPRHKITKRGQNVTFRCDPISEHNRLYWYRQTLGQGPEFLTYFQNEAQLEKSRLLSDRFSAERPKGSFSTLEIQRTEQGDSAMYLCASTHGRENSPLHFGNGTRLTVT.

The V gene is TRBV13, the J gene TRBJ2-7; TRBD1 or TRBD2 may be the D gene (5 bases each). This CDR3 has 15 residues. Germline V gene lookup returns CDR1 PRHDT and CDR2 FYEKMQ (reference sequence). The V end was cut by 2 bases, the J end by 5 bases, with 16 bases between. The CDR3 region is CASSLNTRGRDEQYF. The CDR3 bases are TGTGCCAGCAGCTTAAATACTAGGGGAAGGGACGAGCAGTACTTC.

The chain carries TRBV27 and TRBJ2-7, with D uncertain. CDR1 is MNHEY and CDR2 is SMNVEV in the germline V gene (reference sequence). The length of the CDR3 is 11 residues. V lost 8 bases and J lost 3, with 8 bases in between. The CDR3 coding sequence is TGTGCCAGCGGCGTTTTCTACGAGCAGTACTTC. Protein sequence: CASGVFYEQYF.

In its sample, this clone was seen once. The rearrangement joins TRBV19 to TRBJ2-1, with 11 bases aligning to TRBD2. This CDR3 comprises 16 residues. Germline loops: CDR1 LNHDA, CDR2 SQIVND (reference sequence). The trim removed 5 bases at V and 1 base at J, leaving 4 bases unmatched. The CDR3 coding sequence is TGTGCCAGTAGTCTCATAGCGGGAGGGTCCTACAATGAGCAGTTCTTC. It is translated as CASSLIAGGSYNEQFF.

Details on this clone: A junction boundary mismatches the germline segment, possibly from a read error. The V call is TRBV5-1, the J call TRBJ2-7, with D unresolved. Per the germline V gene, CDR1 is SGHRS and CDR2 is YFSETQ. The CDR3 has 13 amino acids. CDR3 nucleotide sequence: TGTGCCAGCAGCACCTGGGCGGACTACGAGCAGTACTTC. The encoded protein is CASSTWADYEQYF.

V and J are TRBV28 and TRBJ2-7; D is possibly TRBD1 or TRBD2 (5 bases each). This CDR3 spans 15 amino acids. CDR1 MDHEN and CDR2 SYDVKM come from the germline V gene. Deletions cut 6 bases from V and 6 bases from J, with 21 bases between. CDR3 coding DNA: TGTGCCAGCAGCCCCATGGGGACGCCCCTCGGCGAGCAGTACTTC. It codes for CASSPMGTPLGEQYF.

This clone was counted only a few times. The V and J genes are TRBV4-3 and TRBJ1-4; D possibly corresponds to TRBD1 (6 bases). Germline V gene lookup returns CDR1 LGHNA and CDR2 YSLEER. The CDR3 totals 16 residues. The V end lost 2 bases, the J end lost 5 bases, and 15 bases lay between the germline ends. As DNA, the CDR3 is TGCGCCAGCAGCCAAAGAGTCAGGGGAGTGAATGAAAAACTGTTTTTT. Its translation is CASSQRVRGVNEKLFF.

The rearrangement links TRBV30 to TRBJ1-2, with D possibly being TRBD1 (6 bases). V was clipped by 3 bases and J by 4 bases, with 12 bases between them. Germline-derived CDR1 and CDR2 are GTSNPN and SVGIG (reference sequence). CDR3 size: 13 residues. In DNA form, the CDR3 reads TGTGCCTGGAGCTGGACAGCGCCCTATGGCTACACCTTC. The encoded protein is CAWSWTAPYGYTF.

The chain combines TRBV7-2 with TRBJ2-7, with D tentatively TRBD2 (6 bases). Trimming removed 1 base at V and 2 bases at J, with 12 bases between. Per the germline V gene, CDR1 is SGHTA and CDR2 is FQGNSA. The CDR3 runs to 15 residues. CDR3 amino acids: CASSLGGLLTYEQYF. CDR3 nucleotide sequence: TGTGCCAGCAGCTTAGGGGGACTTCTCACCTACGAGCAGTACTTC.

The CDR3 here is CASSPRLAGAGDTQYF. The CDR3 bases are TGTGCCAGCAGCCCCCGACTAGCGGGAGCCGGAGATACGCAGTATTTT. This rearrangement joins TRBV7-2 to TRBJ2-3, with TRBD2 matching 12 bases. Germline CDR1 is SGHTA and CDR2 is FQGNSA. CDR3 length: 16 amino acids. J was trimmed by 5 bases and V by 5 bases; bases with no gene match: 8.

The rearrangement uses TRBV6-4 and TRBJ1-1, with D perhaps TRBD1 (5 bases). The CDR3 has 15 amino acids. V dropped 6 bases and J dropped 4 bases, with 18 bases sitting between them. Per the germline V gene, CDR1 is MRHNA and CDR2 is SNTAGT. The CDR3 spells CASRPVSTRGTEAFF. In nucleotides, the CDR3 is TGTGCCAGCAGGCCCGTTTCTACAAGGGGCACTGAAGCTTTCTTT.

The chain employs TRBV19 and TRBJ2-7; 7 nucleotides match TRBD1. Trimming cost V 3 bases and J 2 bases; bases outside gene matches: 4. The CDR3 length is 14 residues. Germline V lookup: CDR1 LNHDA, CDR2 SQIVND (reference sequence). This CDR3 is CASSIGTDPYEQYF. CDR3 bases: TGTGCCAGTAGTATCGGGACAGATCCCTACGAGCAGTACTTC.

V is TRBV7-2 and J is TRBJ2-2; 9 bases are a match to TRBD1. After removal of 3 bases from V and 1 base from J, the junction contained 3 bases not matched to a gene. This CDR3 has 16 residues. Germline assignment: CDR1 SGHTA and CDR2 FQGNSA. The chain's CDR3 is CASSFGGQGNTGELFF. CDR3 coding DNA: TGTGCCAGCAGCTTTGGGGGACAGGGGAACACCGGGGAGCTGTTTTTT.

This chain connects TRBV4-3 to TRBJ2-3; D is perhaps TRBD1 or TRBD2 (7 bases each). The CDR3 covers 16 residues. The ends were cut back, 0 bases at V and 2 bases at J, with 12 bases in the middle. CDR1 LGHNA and CDR2 YSLEER come from the germline V gene. The CDR3 DNA sequence: TGCGCCAGCAGCCAAGAGGGAGGGGGCGACACAGATACGCAGTATTTT. Its protein product is CASSQEGGGDTDTQYF.

V is TRBV5-5 and J is TRBJ2-7, with a possible D match to TRBD2 (5 bases). Germline V gives CDR1 SGHKS, CDR2 YYEKEE (reference sequence). Trimming shortened V by 2 bases and J by 5 bases, and 17 bases separated the two germline ends. This CDR3 comprises 15 residues. The CDR3 here is CASSFRAGLGNEQYF. The CDR3, as DNA: TGTGCCAGCAGCTTTCGGGCGGGCTTAGGGAACGAGCAGTACTTC.

The chain uses TRBV7-9 and TRBJ1-4; D uncertain. Trimming cost V 5 bases and J 8 bases, with 21 bases left between them. The CDR3 sequence is 16 residues long. Germline loops: CDR1 SEHNR, CDR2 FQNEAQ (reference sequence). CDR3 coding DNA: TGTGCCAGCAGCCCCCGCAGCGGTGCTGGTAGGGAAAAACTGTTTTTT. It is translated as CASSPRSGAGREKLFF.

The chain uses TRBV2 and TRBJ1-4; possibly TRBD1 for D (6 bases). V dropped 4 bases and J dropped 7 bases, with 13 bases sitting between them. The CDR3 consists of 14 residues. Germline V gene sequence: CDR1 SNHLY, CDR2 FYNNEI. The CDR3 sequence: CASSGGGVGEKLFF. As DNA, the CDR3 is TGTGCCAGCAGTGGAGGGGGGGTAGGTGAAAAACTGTTTTTT.

The chain couples TRBV5-1 to TRBJ2-4; D ambiguous. Trimming shortened V by 0 bases and J by 3 bases, and 7 bases separated the two germline ends. This CDR3 region has 14 residues. Germline loops: CDR1 SGHRS, CDR2 YFSETQ. The CDR3 sequence is CASSLVVGKNIQYF. CDR3 nucleotides: TGCGCCAGCAGCTTGGTTGTCGGCAAAAACATTCAGTACTTC. The full variable domain, completed using reference TRBV5-1 and TRBJ2-4, is KAGVTQTPRYLIKTRGQQVTLSCSPISGHRSVSWYQQTPGQGLQFLFEYFSETQRNKGNFPGRFSGRQFSNSRSEMNVSTLELGDSALYLCASSLVVGKNIQYFGAGTRLSVL.

This sequence joins TRBV7-2 and TRBJ2-7; TRBD2 matches at 15 bases. V lost 6 bases and J lost 6; bases outside the gene matches: 9. The CDR3 loop spans 16 amino acids. CDR1 SGHTA and CDR2 FQGNSA come from the germline V gene. The CDR3 is CASSKTPGLAGGEQYF. CDR3 nucleotides: TGTGCCAGCAGTAAAACCCCGGGACTAGCGGGAGGCGAGCAGTACTTC.